This T cell receptor beta chain was identified during a study of OX40 agonist ivuxolimab in advanced cancers. Study in general: Eligibility rules accepted prior anti-PD-1, anti-PD-L1 or anti-CTLA-4 therapy, and 30% to 40% had some. General observations from the study: Determination of antigen specificity was not performed for the expanded peripheral T cells. The authors also found low normalized T-cell clonal expansion in some nonresponders.

Comment on this clone: Its antigen is still unknown.

Data came from immunoSEQ multiplex PCR; TCRdb stores just in-frame clones and leaves some out. The sample has around 100,000 clones, 91% seen once; the top ten hold around 2.6%. The CDR3 is made up of 12 amino acids. V dropped 6 bases and J dropped 3 bases, with 9 bases sitting between them. CDR1 and CDR2 from the germline V gene are MDHEN and SYDVKM. The material was CD4+ or CD8+ T cells sorted from blood, obtained in a trial of the OX40 agonist ivuxolimab. The sequence derives from an adult with an advanced solid tumor such as melanoma, head and neck, liver or kidney cancer. V gene TRBV28 combines with J gene TRBJ2-7; D remains unclear. The DNA for the CDR3 is TGTGCCAGCAGGTTCCGGAACTACGAGCAGTACTTC. Amino acid sequence: CASRFRNYEQYF.